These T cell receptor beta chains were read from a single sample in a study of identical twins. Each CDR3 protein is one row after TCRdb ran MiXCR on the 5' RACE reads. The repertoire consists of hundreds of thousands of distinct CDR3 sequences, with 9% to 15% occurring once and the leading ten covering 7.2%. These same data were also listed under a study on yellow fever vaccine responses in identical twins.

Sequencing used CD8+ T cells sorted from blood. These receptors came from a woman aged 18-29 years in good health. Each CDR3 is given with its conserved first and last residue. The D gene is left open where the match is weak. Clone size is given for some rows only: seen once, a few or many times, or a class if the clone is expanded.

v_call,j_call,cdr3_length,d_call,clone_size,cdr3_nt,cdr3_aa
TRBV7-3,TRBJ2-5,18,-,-,TGTGCCAGCAGCTTAACGGGGGACTTTGCGACCCTCGGGGAGACCCAGTACTTC,CASSLTGDFATLGETQYF
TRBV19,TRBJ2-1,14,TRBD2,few,TGTGCCAGTAGCATAGCGGGAGACTGGAGTGAGCAGTTCTTC,CASSIAGDWSEQFF
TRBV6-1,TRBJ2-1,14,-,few,TGTGCCAGCAGCCCTACTACTTGGAACAATGAGCAGTTCTTC,CASSPTTWNNEQFF
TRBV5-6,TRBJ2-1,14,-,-,TGTGCCAGCAGCGGTGCAGTATGGGGCCGTGAGCAGTTCTTC,CASSGAVWGREQFF
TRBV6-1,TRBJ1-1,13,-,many,TGTGCCAGCAGTCGCACAGCGGCCGGAGAAGCTTTCTTT,CASSRTAAGEAFF
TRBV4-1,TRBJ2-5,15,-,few,TGCGCCAGCAGCCAAGAAGGCAGGGGCGGCGAGACCCAGTACTTC,CASSQEGRGGETQYF
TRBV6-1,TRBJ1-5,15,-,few,TGTGCCAGCACTCAGGTCGGGGGCAGCGGCGGGGCCCAGCATTTT,CASTQVGGSGGAQHF
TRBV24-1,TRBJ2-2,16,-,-,TGTGCCACCAGTGATTTACTTGACAGTTCCACCGGGGAGCTGTTTTTT,CATSDLLDSSTGELFF
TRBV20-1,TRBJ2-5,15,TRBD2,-,TGCAGTGCTACCCAATGGACTAGCGGCCAAGAGACCCAGTACTTC,CSATQWTSGQETQYF
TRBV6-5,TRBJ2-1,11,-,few,TGTGCCAGCTGGGACTACAATGAGCAGTTCTTC,CASWDYNEQFF
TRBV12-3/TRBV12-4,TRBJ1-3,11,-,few,TGTGCCAGCTCGGTCGGTTACACCATATATTTT,CASSVGYTIYF
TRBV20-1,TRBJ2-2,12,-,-,TGCAGTGCTCCCTCCGCGGCCGGGGAGCTGTTTTTT,CSAPSAAGELFF
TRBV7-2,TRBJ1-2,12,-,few,TGTGCCAGCATCACCAGGGTGTGGGGCTACACCTTC,CASITRVWGYTF
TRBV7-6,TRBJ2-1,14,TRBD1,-,TGTGCCAGCAGCCTCAGACAGGGGGCTGATGAGCAGTTCTTC,CASSLRQGADEQFF
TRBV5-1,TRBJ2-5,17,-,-,TGCGCCAGCAGCTTCAGCTTCGTATTCGGCGGTAAAGAGACCCAGTACTTC,CASSFSFVFGGKETQYF
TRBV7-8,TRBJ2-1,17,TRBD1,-,TGTGCCAGCAGCTTCTCAGGTCAATCAGGGGGTACGAATGAGCAGTTCTTC,CASSFSGQSGGTNEQFF
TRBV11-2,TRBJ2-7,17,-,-,TGTGCCAGCAGCTTAGATAATTGGAGGGAGATAATCTACGAGCAGTACTTC,CASSLDNWREIIYEQYF
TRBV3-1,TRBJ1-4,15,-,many,TGTGCCAGCAGCCAAGATTCTGAACAGTGGGAAAAACTGTTTTTT,CASSQDSEQWEKLFF
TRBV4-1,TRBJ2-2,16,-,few,TGCGCCAGCAGCCAAGATCTCTGGCGAGTCACCGGGGAGCTGTTTTTT,CASSQDLWRVTGELFF
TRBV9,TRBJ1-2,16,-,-,TGTGCCAGCAGCGTTAGCGTAACATCGGAGGACGATGGCTACACCTTC,CASSVSVTSEDDGYTF
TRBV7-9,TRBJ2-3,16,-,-,TGTGCCAGCAGCCCCCGGGCGGGACAAAACGCTTATACGCAGTATTTT,CASSPRAGQNAYTQYF
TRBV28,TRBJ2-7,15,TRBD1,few,TGTGCCAGCAGACGAACGACAGGGGCCTACTACGAGCAGTACTTC,CASRRTTGAYYEQYF
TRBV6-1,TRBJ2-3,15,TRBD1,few,TGTGCCAGCAGCCCACAGGGGTGGGACACAGATACGCAGTATTTT,CASSPQGWDTDTQYF
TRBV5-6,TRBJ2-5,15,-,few,TGTGCCAGCAGTTTGAGGGGGAGCCGTCAAGAGACCCAGTACTTC,CASSLRGSRQETQYF
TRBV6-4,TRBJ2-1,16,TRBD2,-,TGTGCCAGCAGTGACTCTTCTAGCGGGAGCCCCAATGAGCAGTTCTTC,CASSDSSSGSPNEQFF
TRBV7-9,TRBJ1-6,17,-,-,TGTGCCAGCAGCGGACAGCTAAGGGACGGGAATAATTCACCCCTCCACTTT,CASSGQLRDGNNSPLHF
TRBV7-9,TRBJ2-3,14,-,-,TGTGCCAGCAGCTCAGGAAGGAGCACAGATACGCAGTATTTT,CASSSGRSTDTQYF
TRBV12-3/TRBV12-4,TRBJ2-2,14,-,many,TGTGCCAGCAGTTTTTGGGTAGACACCGGGGAGCTGTTTTTT,CASSFWVDTGELFF
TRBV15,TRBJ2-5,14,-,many,TGTGCCACCAGCAGAGGCCAGGGTCAAGAGACCCAGTACTTC,CATSRGQGQETQYF
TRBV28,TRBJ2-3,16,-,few,TGTGCCAGCACCGAAGTTCGGGGACATTACACAGATACGCAGTATTTT,CASTEVRGHYTDTQYF
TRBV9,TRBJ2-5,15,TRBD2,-,TGTGCCAGCAGCGTAGAGACTTCGGGAGGGGAGACCCAGTACTTC,CASSVETSGGETQYF
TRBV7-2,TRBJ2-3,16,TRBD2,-,TGTGCCAGCAGCTTAGAAGGACTAGCGGGAGTAGATACGCAGTATTTT,CASSLEGLAGVDTQYF
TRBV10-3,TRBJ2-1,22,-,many,TGTGCCATCAGCCCTGACAGGGACTCCACCCGATTTCAGCGGGACTCCTACAATGAGCAGTTCTTC,CAISPDRDSTRFQRDSYNEQFF
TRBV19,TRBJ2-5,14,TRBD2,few,TGTGCCAGTAACAGCGGGGGGATCCAAGAGACCCAGTACTTC,CASNSGGIQETQYF
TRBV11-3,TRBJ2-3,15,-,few,TGTGCCAGCAGCTTATGGACGGGGGTCACAGATACGCAGTATTTT,CASSLWTGVTDTQYF
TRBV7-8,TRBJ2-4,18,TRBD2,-,TGTGCCAGCAGCCCCTCTAGCGGGAGGGCCTCAGCCAAAAACATTCAGTACTTC,CASSPSSGRASAKNIQYF
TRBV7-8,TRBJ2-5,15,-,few,TGTGCCAGCAGCTTAGGGGTGGGGGCCCCGGGGACCCAGTACTTC,CASSLGVGAPGTQYF
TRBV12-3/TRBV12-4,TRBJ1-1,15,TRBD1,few,TGTGCCAGCGCCCGACAGGGACGTTTTAGCACTGAAGCTTTCTTT,CASARQGRFSTEAFF
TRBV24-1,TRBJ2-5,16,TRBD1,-,TGTGCCACCAGTGATTCCCGGGACAGAAACCAAGAGACCCAGTACTTC,CATSDSRDRNQETQYF
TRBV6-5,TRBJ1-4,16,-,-,TGTGCCAGCAGTTACTCGCCGGGGAGCCAGATGGAAAAACTGTTTTTT,CASSYSPGSQMEKLFF
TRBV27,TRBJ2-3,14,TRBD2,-,TGTGCCAGCTGGGGACTAGCGGGAGTAACCGTTCAGTATTTT,CASWGLAGVTVQYF
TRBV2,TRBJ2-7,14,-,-,TGTGCCAGCAGTGAACTAGGGGTTGTCTACGAGCAGTACTTC,CASSELGVVYEQYF
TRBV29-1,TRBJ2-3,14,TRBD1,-,TGCAGCGATACAGGGGCCTCTAGCACAGATACGCAGTATTTT,CSDTGASSTDTQYF
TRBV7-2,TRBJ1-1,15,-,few,TGTGCCAGCAGCTCTTCGCCTGCAGGGGAGACTGAAGCTTTCTTT,CASSSSPAGETEAFF
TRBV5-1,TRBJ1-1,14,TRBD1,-,TGCGCCAGCAGCTTGCACAGGGGAAACACTGAAGCTTTCTTT,CASSLHRGNTEAFF
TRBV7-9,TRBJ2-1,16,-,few,TGTGCCAGCAGCCCTAAGGCAGGGAATCCATACAATGAGCAGTTCTTC,CASSPKAGNPYNEQFF